Following are 13 T cell receptor beta chains from one sample sequenced in a study of blood T cell repertoires in COVID-19. Assay: immunoSEQ multiplex PCR; the TCRdb copy retains only in-frame clones and omits some. This table has about half a million clones, 80% to 90% appearing once. Source material: peripheral blood. The origin of the receptors is a human donor in a cohort sampled during active COVID-19.

The chain joins TRBV9 to TRBJ1-5, with TRBD1 matching over 9 bases. Trimming cost V 3 bases and J 3 bases; bases outside gene matches: 4. CDR1 and CDR2 (germline): SGDLS, YYNGEE. This CDR3 contains 15 residues. In DNA, the CDR3 is TGTGCCAGCAGCGAACAGGGGGCTGTCAATCAGCCCCAGCATTTT. Translated: CASSEQGAVNQPQHF. The whole variable domain, remainder taken from reference TRBV9 and TRBJ1-5, is DSGVTQTPKHLITATGQRVTLRCSPRSGDLSVYWYQQSLDQGLQFLIQYYNGEERAKGNILERFSAQQFPDLHSELNLSSLELGDSALYFCASSEQGAVNQPQHFGDGTRLSIL.

This clone was found once. The rearrangement links TRBV2 to TRBJ1-2; 9 bases match TRBD1. This CDR3 comprises 12 residues. The germline gives CDR1 SNHLY, CDR2 FYNNEI. The J segment lost 8 bases and the V segment lost 3 bases, leaving 1 base of the junction unmatched. The CDR3: CASSEDRGGYTF. In nucleotides, the CDR3 is TGTGCCAGCAGTGAGGACAGGGGCGGCTACACCTTC.

The chain uses TRBV10-3 and TRBJ2-5, with D perhaps matching TRBD2 (6 bases). The CDR3 is 13 amino acids. V shed 6 bases and J shed 1 base, with 9 bases lying between them. The V gene's germline CDR1 is ENHRY and CDR2 SYGVKD. This CDR3 is CAISAGLQETQYF. CDR3 nucleotide sequence: TGTGCCATCAGCGCGGGACTCCAAGAGACCCAGTACTTC.

The J gene is TRBJ1-1, the V gene TRBV11-3; the D gene is possibly TRBD1 (5 bases). There are 14 residues in the CDR3. V lost 5 bases and J 3 bases, leaving 13 bases between the germline ends. CDR1 and CDR2 (germline): SGHNT, YENEEA. CDR3 residues: CASSPRKGDTEAFF. Here the CDR3 DNA reads TGTGCCAGCAGCCCACGGAAAGGGGACACTGAAGCTTTCTTT. The complete variable domain, with remaining parts taken from reference TRBV11-3 and TRBJ1-1, reads EAGVVQSPRYKIIEKKQPVAFWCNPISGHNTLYWYLQNLGQGPELLIRYENEEAVDDSQLPKDRFSAERLKGVDSTLKIQPAELGDSAVYLCASSPRKGDTEAFFGQGTRLTVV.

The V gene is TRBV2, the J gene TRBJ2-1, with 12 bases fitting TRBD2. CDR3 length: 15 amino acids. The J segment lost 7 bases and the V segment lost 5 bases, leaving 6 bases of the junction unmatched. Per the germline V gene, CDR1 is SNHLY and CDR2 is FYNNEI. The CDR3 DNA reads as TGTGCCAGCAGTCTTCTAGCGGGAGGGAGAAATGAGCAGTTCTTC. Translation: CASSLLAGGRNEQFF.

The chain employs TRBV5-1 and TRBJ1-5, with D unresolved. This CDR3 contains 15 residues. Trimming left V 0 bases short and J 2 bases short, with 9 bases between. CDR1 and CDR2 (germline): SGHRS, YFSETQ. The CDR3, as DNA: TGCGCCAGCAGCTTGGCCGGGGATGGCAATCAGCCCCAGCATTTT. Translated: CASSLAGDGNQPQHF.

The chain joins TRBV7-3 to TRBJ1-5; 12 bases align to TRBD1. CDR3 size: 19 residues. Losses at the gene ends were 4 bases for V and 0 bases for J; bases not matched to a gene: 10. The germline CDR1 and CDR2 sequences are SGHTA and FQGTGA. The CDR3 spells CASSYRDRGRNYSNQPQHF. The CDR3 DNA reads as TGTGCCAGCAGCTACCGGGACAGGGGGCGAAACTATAGCAATCAGCCCCAGCATTTT.

The rearrangement links TRBV5-1 to TRBJ2-5, with 9 bases aligning to TRBD1. The CDR3 consists of 17 residues. From germline, CDR1 is SGHRS and CDR2 YFSETQ. V shed 1 base, J shed 4 bases, and the junction held 11 bases outside the gene matches. This chain's CDR3 is CASSLRRGTGTGETQYF. CDR3 nucleotides: TGCGCCAGCAGCTTGAGGCGGGGGACAGGGACGGGAGAGACCCAGTACTTC.

The rearrangement joins TRBV24-1 to TRBJ2-5, with TRBD1 matching over 8 bases. J lost 6 bases, V lost 4 bases, and 6 bases had no gene match. Germline V CDR1 and CDR2: KGHDR, SFDVKD. The CDR3 runs 14 residues. CDR3 bases: TGTGCCACCAGTGACACCGGACAGGGCCAGACCCAGTACTTC. Its translation: CATSDTGQGQTQYF.

A remark on this clone: Different DNA sequences within this sample yield the same CDR3. The chain joins TRBV9 to TRBJ2-3; 9 nucleotides agree with TRBD2. Trimming at V came to 0 bases and at J to 0 bases, leaving 5 bases not matched to a gene. CDR3 length equals 17 residues. CDR1 and CDR2 (germline): SGDLS, YYNGEE. The CDR3 sequence: CASSVGGRARSTDTQYF. The CDR3 nucleotides are TGTGCCAGCAGCGTAGGCGGGAGGGCCCGTAGCACAGATACGCAGTATTTT.

This rearrangement joins TRBV28 to TRBJ2-7; 8 bases are shared with TRBD1. CDR3 length: 13 residues. The ends lost 5 bases at V and 1 base at J; junction bases unmatched: 1. Germline CDR1 reads MDHEN; CDR2 reads SYDVKM. The CDR3 DNA reads TGTGCCAGCAGTACAGGGGGATCCTACGAGCAGTACTTC. This gives the protein CASSTGGSYEQYF.

The chain recombines TRBV19 with TRBJ2-3; the D gene is possibly TRBD1 (6 bases). The CDR3 consists of 16 residues. The V and J ends lost 1 base and 2 bases respectively, with 13 bases between them. CDR1 is LNHDA, CDR2 SQIVND, per germline (reference sequence). The DNA for the CDR3 is TGTGCCAGTAGTATAGCAGCCAGGGGAAACACAGATACGCAGTATTTT. It yields the protein CASSIAARGNTDTQYF.

The genes are TRBV19 and TRBJ1-1; 7 nucleotides agree with TRBD1. Germline lookup yields CDR1 LNHDA and CDR2 SQIVND (reference sequence). CDR3 length equals 16 residues. J lost 1 base, V lost 6 bases, and 11 bases had no gene match. The CDR3 coding sequence is TGTGCCAGTAGCCTACAGGGACAGATCGGGAACACTGAAGCTTTCTTT. Translation gives CASSLQGQIGNTEAFF.